This T cell receptor (beta chain) was documented in a study of blood T cell repertoires in COVID-19. Study overall: Samples taken during acute and convalescent COVID-19 were collected in the United States, Italy and Spain. Nucleic acid was either cDNA or gDNA, and it came from T cells, B-cell-depleted T cells, or PBMCs.

Authors' analysis steps: Amplification of reference gene primers provided the estimated nucleated cell counts. Sequencing used immunoSEQ multiplex PCR; TCRdb keeps in-frame clones, though not all of them. V and J calls and clone size are copied from that table; D and trimming were computed from the DNA. The sample has about 190,000 clones, roughly four fifths seen once. The V and J ends lost 1 base and 5 bases respectively, with 12 bases between them. Germline CDR1 is SQVTM and CDR2 is ANQGSEA. The CDR3 sequence is 13 residues long. The rearrangement uses TRBV29-1 and TRBJ2-7; D unclear. The TCR comes from a woman in her forties or fifties with acute or convalescent COVID-19. The sample taken for sequencing was peripheral blood. This chain's CDR3 is CSVEGRIRHEQYF. The CDR3 DNA is TGCAGCGTTGAAGGCAGGATTCGCCACGAGCAGTACTTC.